The 11 T cell receptor beta chains below all came from one sample that was sequenced in a study of CD8 T cells in Susac syndrome. It was with random hexamers that roughly 0.5 to 1 ug RNA was reverse transcribed. A single record per CDR3 protein comes from TCRdb applying MiXCR to the immunoSEQ multiplex PCR reads. The profile shows about 440,000 distinct CDR3 sequences, 85% to 90% of them singletons. What was sequenced was CD8+ T cells from PBMCs. These receptors were collected from a human donor with multiple sclerosis.

This clonotype was counted a single time. The chain joins TRBV28 to TRBJ1-2; no clear D. Germline V gives CDR1 MDHEN, CDR2 SYDVKM. The V gene lost 2 bases and the J gene lost 6 bases, with 16 bases spanning the gap. This CDR3 comprises 15 residues. The CDR3 sequence: CASSLTSPGGNGYTF. The DNA for the CDR3 is TGTGCCAGCAGTTTAACCTCGCCAGGTGGAAATGGCTACACCTTC.

The J gene is TRBJ2-1, the V gene TRBV27; 9 nucleotides line up with TRBD2. V was clipped by 6 bases and J by 1 base; unmatched bases: 7. This CDR3 comprises 16 residues. CDR1 is MNHEY and CDR2 is SMNVEV in the germline V gene (reference sequence). The CDR3 here is CASRASGEWSYNEQFF. DNA for the CDR3: TGTGCCAGCAGGGCTAGCGGGGAATGGTCCTACAATGAGCAGTTCTTC.

J is TRBJ1-2 and V is TRBV5-4; D remains ambiguous. This CDR3 is 14 amino acids long. V shed 7 bases and J shed 1 base, with 14 bases lying between them. From germline, CDR1 is SGHNT and CDR2 YYREEE (reference sequence). The CDR3 nucleotides are TGTGCCAGCTTTGTCAGAGGAAGTAACTATGGCTACACCTTC. This sequence encodes CASFVRGSNYGYTF.

About this clonotype itself: One end of the junction varies from germline; a read error may be responsible. The chain combines TRBV12-3 or TRBV12-4 with TRBJ1-3; 9 bases are a match to TRBD1. The CDR3 spans 11 residues. The CDR3 nucleotides read TGTGCCAGCAGGGGGGGGGACAGGGAAGATTTT. This translates into CASRGGDREDF.

The chain carries TRBV20-1 and TRBJ1-5, with TRBD1 as a possible D gene (6 bases). The germline V gene has CDR1 DFQATT and CDR2 SNEGSKA (reference sequence). CDR3 length: 16 residues. V was trimmed by 0 bases and J by 4 bases, leaving 16 bases between them. The CDR3 bases are TGCAGTGCTAGAGATATGTCGCAGGGGTGGAATCAGCCCCAGCATTTT. It encodes CSARDMSQGWNQPQHF.

The rearrangement uses TRBV5-1 and TRBJ2-6; D ambiguous. The CDR3 is made up of 18 amino acids. CDR1 SGHRS and CDR2 YFSETQ come from the germline V gene. Between the trimmed V and J ends, which lost 0 bases and 2 bases, there was a span of 15 bases. CDR3 loop: CASSLATQSEPGANVLTF. In DNA form, the CDR3 reads TGCGCCAGCAGCTTGGCCACCCAATCGGAACCTGGGGCCAACGTCCTGACTTTC.

This clonotype has just a few counts. The chain employs TRBV28 and TRBJ1-1, with D possibly being TRBD1 (5 bases). The V and J ends lost 6 bases and 1 base respectively, with 9 bases between them. The germline V gene has CDR1 MDHEN and CDR2 SYDVKM. There are 13 residues in the CDR3. CDR3 residues: CASREQGNTEAFF. CDR3 sequence (DNA): TGTGCCAGCAGAGAGCAGGGGAACACTGAAGCTTTCTTT.

CDR3 region: CASSIAPGIEGFF. In nucleotides, the CDR3 is TGTGCCAGTAGTATAGCCCCCGGGATCGAGGGGTTCTTC. The genes are TRBV19 and TRBJ2-1; possibly TRBD2 for D (5 bases). V gave up 1 base and J gave up 15 bases, with 16 bases separating them. This CDR3 contains 13 residues. CDR1 and CDR2 (germline): LNHDA, SQIVND (reference sequence).

V gene TRBV7-6 combines with J gene TRBJ2-3, with 9 positions matching TRBD2. Germline V gives CDR1 SGHVS, CDR2 FNYEAQ. CDR3 length: 17 amino acids. J was trimmed by 2 bases and V by 1 base; bases with no gene match: 7. CDR3 protein: CASSLVSGGPSTDTQYF. CDR3 in DNA: TGTGCCAGCAGCTTAGTCAGCGGGGGGCCCTCCACAGATACGCAGTATTTT.

V usage is TRBV10-3 and J usage is TRBJ2-3, with D maybe TRBD2 (6 bases). CDR3 length equals 15 residues. V shed 0 bases and J shed 4 bases, with 11 bases lying between them. Germline V gene sequence: CDR1 ENHRY, CDR2 SYGVKD. The CDR3 loop reads CAISESASDADTQYF. The CDR3, as DNA: TGTGCCATCAGTGAGTCAGCTAGCGACGCAGATACGCAGTATTTT.

The V gene is TRBV4-1, the J gene TRBJ2-5; the D gene could be TRBD1 or TRBD2 (6 bases each). The germline gives CDR1 MGHRA, CDR2 YSYEKL. The CDR3 is 17 residues long. Trimming stripped 1 base from V and 7 bases from J, with 22 bases between. The CDR3 DNA follows: TGCGCCAGCAGCCAAGTCGGGGGCAGGGATTTGGGTTCGACCCAGTACTTC. Translated: CASSQVGGRDLGSTQYF.